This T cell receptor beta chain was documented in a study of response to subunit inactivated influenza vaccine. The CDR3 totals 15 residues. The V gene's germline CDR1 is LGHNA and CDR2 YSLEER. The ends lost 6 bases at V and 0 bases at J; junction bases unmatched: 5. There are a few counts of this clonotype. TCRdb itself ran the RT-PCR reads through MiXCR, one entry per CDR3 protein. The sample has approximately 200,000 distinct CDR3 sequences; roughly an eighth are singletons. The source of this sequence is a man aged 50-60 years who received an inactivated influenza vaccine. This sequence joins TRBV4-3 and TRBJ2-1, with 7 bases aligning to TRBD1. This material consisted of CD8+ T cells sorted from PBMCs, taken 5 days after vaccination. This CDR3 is CASSSGTVSYNEQFF. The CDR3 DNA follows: TGCGCCAGCAGTTCCGGGACAGTCTCCTACAATGAGCAGTTCTTC.